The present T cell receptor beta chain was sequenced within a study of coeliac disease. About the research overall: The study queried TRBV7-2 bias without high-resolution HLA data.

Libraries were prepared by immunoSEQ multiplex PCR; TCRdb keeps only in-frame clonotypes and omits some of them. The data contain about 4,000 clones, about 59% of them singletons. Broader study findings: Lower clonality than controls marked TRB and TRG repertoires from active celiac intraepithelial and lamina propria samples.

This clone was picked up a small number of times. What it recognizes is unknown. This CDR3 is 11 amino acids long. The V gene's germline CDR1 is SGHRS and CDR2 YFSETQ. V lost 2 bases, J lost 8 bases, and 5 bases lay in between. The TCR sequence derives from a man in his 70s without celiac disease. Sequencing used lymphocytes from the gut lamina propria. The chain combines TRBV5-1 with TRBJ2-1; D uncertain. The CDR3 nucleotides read TGCGCCAGCAGCTTTCGGTATGAGCAGTTCTTC. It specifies CASSFRYEQFF.